A single sample is the source of the 30 T cell receptor beta chains below, sequenced in a study of blood T cell repertoires in COVID-19. Libraries were prepared by immunoSEQ multiplex PCR; TCRdb keeps only in-frame clonotypes and omits some of them. The data show some 54,000 clones, about 90% seen once. Sequencing input: peripheral blood. All receptors come from a man aged 80 or over with active or convalescent COVID-19.

The chain joins TRBV10-3 to TRBJ1-1, with 9 bases fitting TRBD1. CDR1 and CDR2 from the germline V gene are ENHRY and SYGVKD. The CDR3 spans 14 residues. Trimming took 11 bases from V and 6 from J; bases not matched to a gene: 13. The CDR3 coding sequence is TGTGCCTATACATTCTTACAGGGGGCCCCTGAAGCTTTCTTT. Residues: CAYTFLQGAPEAFF.

The V call is TRBV19, the J call TRBJ1-1; D ambiguous. The V gene's germline CDR1 is LNHDA and CDR2 SQIVND (reference sequence). Deletions cut 5 bases from V and 1 base from J, with 17 bases between. There are 16 residues in the CDR3. The CDR3 DNA is TGTGCCAGTAGTCCTCAGAGAGGCAGTTGGAACACTGAAGCTTTCTTT. This translates into CASSPQRGSWNTEAFF.

This clone was detected a few times. V and J are TRBV4-2 and TRBJ1-5; tentative D call: TRBD1 (6 bases). V gave up 0 bases and J gave up 5 bases, with 11 bases separating them. The CDR3 totals 15 residues. CDR1 is LGHNA and CDR2 is YNFKEQ in the germline V gene. CDR3 region: CASSQDVQGYQPQHF. The CDR3 bases are TGTGCCAGCAGCCAAGACGTGCAGGGGTATCAGCCCCAGCATTTT.

The genes are TRBV7-9 and TRBJ2-2; possibly TRBD2 for D (6 bases). Trimming cost V 0 bases and J 4 bases, with 9 bases left between them. There are 15 residues in the CDR3. Germline CDR1 SEHNR, CDR2 FQNEAQ (reference sequence). The CDR3 region has the DNA TGTGCCAGCAGCTTAGCGGCCGGGAGCACCGGGGAGCTGTTTTTT. Encoded protein: CASSLAAGSTGELFF.

The J gene is TRBJ1-4, the V gene TRBV24-1; D might be TRBD1 (5 bases). Germline values: CDR1 KGHDR, CDR2 SFDVKD. V was trimmed by 1 base and J by 8 bases, leaving 13 bases between them. The CDR3 totals 15 residues. The CDR3 DNA sequence: TGTGCCACCAGTGATTTTGTGCAGGGAGGGGAAAAACTGTTTTTT. Amino acid sequence: CATSDFVQGGEKLFF.

The CDR3 bases are TGTGCCAGCAGTTTAGGGGGGGTATGGCGGCCCCAGCATTTT. This translates into CASSLGGVWRPQHF. J is TRBJ1-5 and V is TRBV28, with a weak D call TRBD1 (5 bases). V was clipped by 2 bases and J by 9 bases, with 14 bases between them. This CDR3 has 14 amino acids. CDR1 and CDR2 (germline): MDHEN, SYDVKM.

The gene calls are TRBV9 and TRBJ2-5; 7 bases line up with TRBD2. Per germline, CDR1 SGDLS and CDR2 YYNGEE. Trimming took 4 bases from V and 1 from J; bases not matched to a gene: 7. The CDR3 has 15 amino acids. The CDR3 nucleotides read TGTGCCAGCAGCCTAACTAGCGTTCTCCAAGAGACCCAGTACTTC. It codes for CASSLTSVLQETQYF.

The chain combines TRBV7-2 with TRBJ2-7; TRBD1 agrees at 8 bases. CDR1 and CDR2 from the germline V gene are SGHTA and FQGNSA. V lost 1 base to trimming and J lost 1 base; unmatched junction nucleotides: 12. The CDR3 has 18 amino acids. The CDR3 nucleotides read TGTGCCAGCAGCTTAGTAGTTTCGAGGGGACAGGAATCCTACGAGCAGTACTTC. Encoded protein: CASSLVVSRGQESYEQYF.

This chain connects TRBV7-6 to TRBJ2-5, with D possibly TRBD1 on 6 matching bases. The ends were cut back, 6 bases at V and 2 bases at J, with 19 bases in the middle. This CDR3 region has 16 residues. Per the germline V gene, CDR1 is SGHVS and CDR2 is FNYEAQ. The CDR3 DNA sequence: TGTGCCAGCAGGAGAACCTACAGGGCGGATCAAGAGACCCAGTACTTC. It codes for CASRRTYRADQETQYF.

The chain links TRBV10-3 to TRBJ1-5; the match to TRBD1 covers 9 bases. The CDR3 is 15 amino acids. V shed 3 bases and J 4 bases; nucleotides not matched to a gene: 4. Per the germline V gene, CDR1 is ENHRY and CDR2 is SYGVKD. This chain's CDR3 is CAISDSGQGNQPQHF. The CDR3 DNA is TGTGCCATCAGTGACTCGGGACAGGGAAATCAGCCCCAGCATTTT.

The V call is TRBV2, the J call TRBJ1-2, with 8 bases identical to TRBD1. The junction had 5 bases not matched to a gene; V was cut back by 5 bases and J by 3 bases. Germline V gene data show CDR1 as SNHLY and CDR2 as FYNNEI. The CDR3 runs to 14 residues. The CDR3 sequence: CASSRRQGHYGYTF. Here the CDR3 DNA reads TGTGCCAGCAGTAGGAGACAGGGGCACTATGGCTACACCTTC.

This clone was counted a single time. The chain carries TRBV5-1 and TRBJ2-7, with D possibly matching TRBD1 (6 bases). The CDR3 is 15 residues long. Germline CDR1 and CDR2: SGHRS and YFSETQ. V was shortened by 3 bases and J by 2 bases, with 15 bases between the two germline ends. The CDR3 sequence: CASSWTAPTAYEQYF. CDR3 DNA: TGCGCCAGCAGCTGGACAGCTCCCACAGCCTACGAGCAGTACTTC.

V usage is TRBV9 and J usage is TRBJ2-2; D perhaps matches TRBD1 (6 bases). From germline, CDR1 is SGDLS and CDR2 YYNGEE. Trimming removed 2 bases at V and 5 bases at J, with 7 bases between. This CDR3 is built from 13 residues. Here the CDR3 reads CASSVGQTGELFF. CDR3 DNA sequence: TGTGCCAGCAGCGTCGGACAGACCGGGGAGCTGTTTTTT.

This CDR3 is CATSTESSYEQYF. CDR3 nucleotide sequence: TGTGCCACATCGACTGAGAGCTCCTACGAGCAGTACTTC. The J gene is TRBJ2-7, the V gene TRBV24-1; D remains ambiguous. Trimming removed 10 bases from V and 0 bases from J, with 12 bases in between. This CDR3 comprises 13 residues. Germline CDR1 KGHDR, CDR2 SFDVKD.

The rearrangement uses TRBV12-3 or TRBV12-4 and TRBJ2-7; D uncertain. Trimming shortened V by 2 bases and J by 3 bases, and 8 bases separated the two germline ends. CDR3 length equals 13 residues. The CDR3 reads CASSLSGGYEQYF. For the CDR3, the DNA is TGTGCCAGCAGTTTATCGGGTGGCTACGAGCAGTACTTC.

CDR3 protein: CASSLSLSGNTIYF. Here the CDR3 DNA reads TGTGCCAGCAGCTTGAGCCTCTCTGGAAACACCATATATTTT. The chain has TRBV7-2 and TRBJ1-3; no reliable D call. Per germline, CDR1 SGHTA and CDR2 FQGNSA. V was trimmed by 3 bases and J by 0 bases, leaving 6 bases between them. The CDR3 loop spans 14 amino acids.

The chain combines TRBV28 with TRBJ2-7; D may be TRBD1 (5 bases). Trimming shortened V by 5 bases and J by 7 bases, and 12 bases separated the two germline ends. CDR1 and CDR2 from the germline V gene are MDHEN and SYDVKM. This CDR3 has 12 residues. The DNA of the CDR3 is TGTGCCAGCAGTCCACAGGCTTGGGAGCAGTACTTC. Protein: CASSPQAWEQYF.

The chain recombines TRBV19 with TRBJ2-1; 10 bases fit TRBD2. CDR1 and CDR2 (germline): LNHDA, SQIVND (reference sequence). This CDR3 is built from 16 residues. V dropped 8 bases and J dropped 3; count of bases not matched to a gene: 10. The CDR3 here is CASATGTSAYYNEQFF. The CDR3, as DNA: TGTGCCAGTGCTACCGGGACTAGCGCCTACTACAATGAGCAGTTCTTC.

V gene TRBV5-1 combines with J gene TRBJ2-7; a weak D match, TRBD1 (8 bases). The CDR3 covers 18 residues. V was pared by 0 bases and J by 3 bases, with 22 bases between. Per germline, CDR1 SGHRS and CDR2 YFSETQ. CDR3 bases: TGCGCCAGCAGCTTGGGTCTGGCTACAGGGGGGGTTAACTACGAGCAGTACTTC. Protein sequence: CASSLGLATGGVNYEQYF.

The chain employs TRBV5-1 and TRBJ1-2, with 9 bases fitting TRBD1. The germline CDR1 and CDR2 sequences are SGHRS and YFSETQ. Losses at the gene ends were 0 bases for V and 3 bases for J; bases not matched to a gene: 3. The CDR3 is 15 residues long. CDR3: CASSLEGQGDYGYTF. For the CDR3, the DNA is TGCGCCAGCAGCTTGGAGGGACAGGGAGACTATGGCTACACCTTC.

The rearrangement joins TRBV2 to TRBJ2-3; the D gene is possibly TRBD2 (5 bases). CDR1 and CDR2 from the germline V gene are SNHLY and FYNNEI. The CDR3 sequence is 15 residues long. V dropped 7 bases and J dropped 4 bases, with 18 bases sitting between them. CDR3 sequence reads: CASNLFGIVADTQYF. The CDR3 bases are TGTGCCAGCAATTTGTTCGGGATAGTGGCAGATACGCAGTATTTT.

The chain has TRBV30 and TRBJ1-1, with D possibly being TRBD1 (5 bases). Germline lookup yields CDR1 GTSNPN and CDR2 SVGIG (reference sequence). The CDR3 runs to 14 residues. V lost 2 bases and J 3 bases, leaving 13 bases between the germline ends. The CDR3 reads CAWSIKGADTEAFF. CDR3 nucleotide sequence: TGTGCCTGGAGTATTAAAGGGGCGGACACTGAAGCTTTCTTT.

The rearrangement joins TRBV5-1 to TRBJ2-2; the match to TRBD2 covers 12 bases. Germline V CDR1 and CDR2: SGHRS, YFSETQ. V was clipped by 4 bases and J by 2 bases; unmatched bases: 3. CDR3 size: 16 residues. CDR3 in amino acids: CASSPLAGGNTGELFF. The DNA of the CDR3 is TGCGCCAGCAGCCCACTAGCGGGGGGAAACACCGGGGAGCTGTTTTTT.

The V call is TRBV12-5, the J call TRBJ1-2; tentative D call: TRBD1 (6 bases). Germline lookup yields CDR1 LGHNT and CDR2 FRNRAP. CDR3 length: 17 amino acids. V lost 4 bases and J lost 1, with 19 bases in between. For the CDR3, the DNA is TGTGCTAGTGGTTCCAGCTTCCGAGAGGGGGTTAACTATGGCTACACCTTC. Its translation is CASGSSFREGVNYGYTF.

The chain recombines TRBV5-1 with TRBJ1-5; tentatively, D is TRBD1 (5 bases). V was shortened by 0 bases and J by 7 bases, with 17 bases between the two germline ends. This CDR3 is 16 amino acids long. From germline, CDR1 is SGHRS and CDR2 YFSETQ. Written as DNA, the CDR3 is TGCGCCAGCAGCTTGGCCCTAAATGGGGGGGGACAGCCCCAGCATTTT. It translates to CASSLALNGGGQPQHF.

Remarks on this clone: The same CDR3 also results from other DNA sequences found in this sample. The chain links TRBV7-2 to TRBJ2-7; no firm D call. The germline V and J ends were trimmed by 0 bases and 4 bases, with 4 bases remaining between them. The germline V gene encodes CDR1 SGHTA and CDR2 FQGNSA. The CDR3 extends over 12 amino acids. The CDR3 DNA sequence: TGTGCCAGCAGCTTAGCGCGTTACGAGCAGTACTTC. This codes for CASSLARYEQYF.

CDR3 loop: CASSFTGTGGYEQYF. CDR3 coding DNA: TGTGCCAGCAGTTTTACCGGGACAGGGGGGTACGAGCAGTACTTC. The chain links TRBV28 to TRBJ2-7; 11 bases fit TRBD1. The CDR3 has 15 residues. Trimming removed 3 bases from V and 4 bases from J; junction bases left unmatched: 5. Germline CDR1 MDHEN, CDR2 SYDVKM.

This rearrangement joins TRBV10-3 to TRBJ2-7; TRBD2 matches at 7 bases. The V segment lost 8 bases and the J segment 7 bases; nucleotides outside the gene matches: 8. The CDR3 consists of 12 residues. Germline V gene sequence: CDR1 ENHRY, CDR2 SYGVKD. The CDR3: CAIQRDVEEQYF. The CDR3 DNA sequence: TGTGCCATCCAGCGGGACGTAGAAGAGCAGTACTTC.

The rearrangement joins TRBV3-1 (or the pseudogene TRBV3-2) to TRBJ2-1; 9 nucleotides line up with TRBD2. V dropped 2 bases and J dropped 2; count of bases not matched to a gene: 4. Germline CDR1 reads LGHDT; CDR2 reads YNNKEL (reference sequence). This CDR3 contains 16 residues. CDR3 sequence (DNA): TGTGCCAGCAGCCAAAACTTAGCGGGGGCCTACAATGAGCAGTTCTTC. Amino acid sequence: CASSQNLAGAYNEQFF.

This sequence joins TRBV2 and TRBJ2-2; D gene uncertain. This CDR3 has 14 amino acids. Trimming pared 6 bases from V and 0 bases from J, leaving 8 bases between. Germline V gene data show CDR1 as SNHLY and CDR2 as FYNNEI. The CDR3 loop reads CASRDISNTGELFF. In DNA, the CDR3 is TGTGCCAGCAGAGACATTTCGAACACCGGGGAGCTGTTTTTT.